A selection of T cell receptor beta chains follows, all from one sample in a study of T cells in localized non-small cell lung cancer. Assay: immunoSEQ multiplex PCR; the TCRdb copy retains only in-frame clones and omits some. This table has around 40,000 clones, approximately 83% appearing once. This specimen was peripheral blood, taken before any cancer treatment. Receptors originate from a man aged 40 to 70 with stage I lung adenocarcinoma. The CDR3 runs from the conserved cysteine through the conserved F or W. D genes are given only for firm matches. Clone size is given for some rows only: seen once, a few or many times, or a class if the clone is expanded.

clone size,J gene,V gene,D gene,CDR3 protein,CDR3 DNA
once,TRBJ1-1,TRBV2,-,CATHTQYTANTEAFF,TGTGCCACCCACACCCAATATACAGCGAACACTGAAGCTTTCTTT
-,TRBJ2-1,TRBV28,-,CASSSPGSGDNEQFF,TGTGCCAGCAGTTCCCCCGGTAGCGGCGACAATGAGCAGTTCTTC
few,TRBJ2-1,TRBV6-4,TRBD2,CASSTLAGAEGEQFF,TGTGCCAGCAGTACGCTAGCGGGGGCGGAGGGCGAGCAGTTCTTC
once,TRBJ2-3,TRBV14,-,CASSQDSGLSTDTQYF,TGTGCCAGCAGCCAAGATAGTGGACTCAGCACAGATACGCAGTATTTT
-,TRBJ1-4,TRBV6-1,-,CASSAQALSGTTNEKLFF,TGTGCCAGCAGTGCACAGGCGCTCTCTGGTACAACTAATGAAAAACTGTTTTTT
-,TRBJ2-7,TRBV4-1,-,CASSQSPSSYEQYF,TGCGCCAGCAGCCAGAGCCCGAGCTCCTACGAGCAGTACTTC
-,TRBJ2-3,TRBV2,-,CASGPAGRGGTQYF,TGTGCCAGCGGTCCTGCGGGCCGAGGGGGTACGCAGTATTTT
-,TRBJ1-1,TRBV6-6,-,CASSYNPGGNTEAFF,TGTGCCAGCAGTTACAACCCCGGGGGGAACACTGAAGCTTTCTTT
once,TRBJ2-7,TRBV27,-,CASSLLGTTGSTREQYF,TGTGCCAGCAGTTTATTGGGAACAACAGGCTCCACGCGGGAGCAGTACTTC
-,TRBJ2-1,TRBV9,-,CASSGINEQFF,TGTGCCAGCAGCGGTATTAATGAGCAGTTCTTC
-,TRBJ1-4,TRBV5-1,-,CASSLDGRFDEKLFF,TGCGCCAGCAGCTTGGATGGGAGGTTCGATGAAAAACTGTTTTTT
-,TRBJ1-4,TRBV4-3,-,CAPAERNEKLFF,TGCGCCCCAGCGGAGAGGAATGAAAAACTGTTTTTT
-,TRBJ1-2,TRBV7-8,TRBD1,CASSFGQGSGYTF,TGTGCCAGCAGCTTCGGACAGGGCAGTGGCTACACCTTC
-,TRBJ2-5,TRBV5-4,-,CASSSQGNQETQYF,TGTGCCAGCAGTTCTCAGGGGAACCAAGAGACCCAGTACTTC
-,TRBJ2-1,TRBV5-1,TRBD1,CASSPAGTGSYNEQFF,TGCGCCAGCAGCCCGGCCGGGACAGGGTCCTACAATGAGCAGTTCTTC
-,TRBJ1-2,TRBV6-5,-,CASRMGGDYGYTF,TGTGCCAGCAGAATGGGAGGAGACTATGGCTACACCTTC
-,TRBJ2-7,TRBV27,TRBD2,CASSSGLAGLYEQYF,TGTGCCAGCAGCTCCGGACTAGCGGGTCTCTACGAGCAGTACTTC
-,TRBJ2-1,TRBV7-2,TRBD2,CASSLGGGSRSYNEQFF,TGTGCCAGCAGCTTAGGAGGCGGGAGTCGCTCCTACAATGAGCAGTTCTTC
-,TRBJ2-7,TRBV11-2,-,CASSLDPIGVGYEQYF,TGTGCCAGCAGCTTAGACCCAATCGGGGTAGGCTACGAGCAGTACTTC
-,TRBJ1-4,TRBV7-2,-,CASSLEGRDEKLFF,TGTGCCAGCAGCTTAGAGGGAAGGGATGAAAAACTGTTTTTT
-,TRBJ2-2,TRBV4-1,-,CASSHNKGNTGELFF,TGCGCCAGCAGCCATAACAAGGGGAATACCGGGGAGCTGTTTTTT
-,TRBJ1-4,TRBV7-2,-,CASSLMGTPTNEKLFF,TGTGCCAGCAGCTTAATGGGGACCCCAACTAATGAAAAACTGTTTTTT
-,TRBJ2-3,TRBV27,-,CASMTDLTDTQYF,TGTGCCAGCATGACGGACCTAACAGATACGCAGTATTTT
-,TRBJ2-7,TRBV27,TRBD1,CASSSQGARYEQYF,TGTGCCAGCAGTTCACAGGGGGCGCGCTACGAGCAGTACTTC
once,TRBJ1-3,TRBV7-2,-,CASSSRGTIYF,TGTGCCAGCAGCTCCCGGGGCACCATATATTTT
once,TRBJ2-7,TRBV29-1,-,CSVDHRGGEQYF,TGCAGCGTCGATCACCGTGGGGGCGAGCAGTACTTC
-,TRBJ2-1,TRBV5-8,-,CASSLVAGIYNEQFF,TGTGCCAGCAGCTTGGTCGCGGGAATCTACAATGAGCAGTTCTTC
once,TRBJ2-2,TRBV6-1,-,CASSAGQFELFF,TGTGCCAGCAGTGCCGGGCAGTTTGAGCTGTTTTTT
-,TRBJ2-7,TRBV5-1,-,CASSLGRGVYEQYF,TGCGCCAGCAGCTTGGGCAGGGGGGTCTACGAGCAGTACTTC
-,TRBJ1-2,TRBV18,TRBD1,CASSPPARTGGYTF,TGTGCCAGCTCACCACCGGCCAGGACAGGTGGCTACACCTTC
-,TRBJ2-5,TRBV10-3,TRBD2,CATGGIGTREETQYF,TGTGCCACGGGGGGAATAGGGACTAGGGAAGAGACCCAGTACTTC
-,TRBJ2-7,TRBV11-2,TRBD1,CASSSRWDRTGGSYEQYF,TGTGCCAGCAGCTCACGGTGGGACAGGACAGGGGGCTCCTACGAGCAGTACTTC
-,TRBJ2-5,TRBV7-2,TRBD2,CASSRTSGSGGVGETQYF,TGTGCCAGCAGCAGAACTAGCGGGAGCGGCGGCGTTGGAGAGACCCAGTACTTC
-,TRBJ2-7,TRBV6-6,-,CASRDGQLYEQYF,TGTGCCAGCAGGGATGGACAGCTGTACGAGCAGTACTTC
-,TRBJ2-7,TRBV7-9,-,CASSGQGPRSYEQYF,TGTGCCAGCAGTGGGCAGGGCCCCCGCTCCTACGAGCAGTACTTC
-,TRBJ2-1,TRBV7-9,-,CASTSVGHPYNEQFF,TGTGCCAGCACCTCAGTGGGGCATCCCTACAATGAGCAGTTCTTC
-,TRBJ1-4,TRBV4-1,TRBD1,CASSQVTGGEKLFF,TGCGCCAGCAGCCAAGTTACAGGGGGAGAAAAACTGTTTTTT
once,TRBJ1-1,TRBV18,-,CASSPLKGVGTEAFF,TGTGCCAGCTCACCACTAAAGGGCGTCGGCACTGAAGCTTTCTTT
-,TRBJ2-1,TRBV5-1,-,CASSLEGPKGEQFF,TGCGCCAGCAGCTTGGAGGGCCCAAAGGGTGAGCAGTTCTTC
-,TRBJ2-4,TRBV27,TRBD1,CASSLSGRGAKNIQYF,TGTGCCAGCAGTTTATCGGGCAGGGGGGCCAAAAACATTCAGTACTTC
-,TRBJ2-1,TRBV19,-,CASSISLLRDEQFF,TGTGCCAGTAGTATAAGCCTTCTGAGGGATGAGCAGTTCTTC
-,TRBJ1-5,TRBV2,-,CASSETGRHNQPQHF,TGTGCCAGCAGTGAGACAGGACGGCACAATCAGCCCCAGCATTTT
-,TRBJ2-3,TRBV9,TRBD2,CASSTRLARSNTDTQYF,TGTGCCAGCAGCACGAGACTAGCTCGTAGTAACACAGATACGCAGTATTTT
few,TRBJ1-6,TRBV7-3,-,CASSQGGGHRGSPLHF,TGTGCCAGCAGCCAAGGCGGAGGACACCGGGGTTCACCCCTCCACTTT
-,TRBJ2-5,TRBV27,-,CASSPGTAEETQYF,TGTGCCAGCAGTCCGGGGACCGCGGAAGAGACCCAGTACTTC
-,TRBJ1-2,TRBV28,TRBD1,CASSSLGTDITYYTF,TGTGCCAGCAGTTCCCTCGGGACAGACATCACTTACTACACCTTC
-,TRBJ1-5,TRBV19,TRBD1,CASSTDRAYGSNQPQHF,TGTGCCAGTAGTACCGACAGGGCTTATGGTAGCAATCAGCCCCAGCATTTT
-,TRBJ1-3,TRBV7-8,TRBD1,CASSSRTGFKDTIYF,TGTGCCAGCAGCAGCAGGACAGGGTTTAAAGACACCATATATTTT
-,TRBJ1-5,TRBV10-3,-,CAISEIPGGVGQPQHF,TGTGCCATCAGTGAGATCCCTGGGGGTGTTGGGCAGCCCCAGCATTTT